The 30 T cell receptor beta chains reported below all come from one sample, sequenced in a study of CD8+ T cells in alopecia areata. Treatment described: oral pan-JAK inhibitor, 5-10 mg twice daily. Extraction and reverse transcription of RNA yielded cDNA as the sequencing template. Libraries were prepared by immunoSEQ multiplex PCR; TCRdb keeps only in-frame clonotypes and omits some of them. The sample comprises roughly 100,000 clones, about nine tenths of which are singletons, and more than 9.5% rests with the top ten. The material was CD8+ T cells sorted from blood, obtained at approximately week 30, from a patient treated with tofacitinib. These receptor sequences come from a human donor with alopecia areata.

The rearrangement uses TRBV7-9 and TRBJ2-4; TRBD2 agrees at 8 bases. This CDR3 contains 15 residues. Germline CDR1 is SEHNR and CDR2 is FQNEAQ (reference sequence). With V trimmed by 5 bases and J by 4 bases, 7 bases remained unmatched. The CDR3: CASSAFSGGKNIQYF. CDR3 nucleotide sequence: TGTGCCAGCAGCGCCTTCTCGGGGGGGAAAAACATTCAGTACTTC.

This clone was counted between two and nine times. The gene calls are TRBV19 and TRBJ2-1, with D maybe TRBD2 (5 bases). The CDR3 length is 12 residues. The germline V gene has CDR1 LNHDA and CDR2 SQIVND (reference sequence). With 10 bases removed from V and 3 bases from J, the gap between germline ends came to 10 bases. The chain's CDR3 is CATSRVYNEQFF. CDR3 DNA: TGTGCCACCTCGAGGGTCTACAATGAGCAGTTCTTC. The whole variable domain, filled in from reference TRBV19 and TRBJ2-1, reads DGGITQSPKYLFRKEGQNVTLSCEQNLNHDAMYWYRQDPGQGLRLIYYSQIVNDFQKGDIAEGYSVSREKKESFPLTVTSAQKNPTAFYLCATSRVYNEQFFGPGTRLTVL.

The V call is TRBV27, the J call TRBJ1-2, with D hard to call. From germline, CDR1 is MNHEY and CDR2 SMNVEV (reference sequence). With 5 bases removed from V and 2 bases from J, the gap between germline ends came to 6 bases. The CDR3 spans 12 residues. CDR3 DNA sequence: TGTGCCAGCAGTCGCGGCAACTATGGCTACACCTTC. This translates into CASSRGNYGYTF.

Concerning this clone itself: An end of the junction does not agree with germline; a read error may underlie this. The chain is built from TRBV2 and TRBJ1-2; D is perhaps TRBD1 (5 bases). Germline loops: CDR1 SNHLY, CDR2 FYNNEI. CDR3 length equals 13 residues. The CDR3 bases are TGTGCCAGCAGGGAAGGGACGAACGATGGCTACACCTTC. Protein sequence: CASREGTNDGYTF.

V is TRBV25-1 and J is TRBJ2-5; possibly TRBD1 for D (6 bases). CDR3 length: 17 residues. V lost 0 bases and J lost 1, with 15 bases in between. Germline lookup yields CDR1 MGHDK and CDR2 SYGVNS. CDR3 loop: CASSEYKRQEVQETQYF. The CDR3 nucleotides read TGTGCCAGCAGTGAATATAAAAGACAGGAGGTCCAAGAGACCCAGTACTTC.

Notes on this clone: No conserved phenylalanine or tryptophan ends this CDR3, so it is likely a read error. V gene TRBV6-5 combines with J gene TRBJ1-1; D not certain. This CDR3 is 12 amino acids long. Trimming took off 6 bases at V and 4 bases at J, with 9 bases between the two ends. From germline, CDR1 is MNHEY and CDR2 SVGAGI. The CDR3 here is CASSLEGTEAFS. The CDR3 bases are TGTGCCAGCAGCTTAGAGGGCACTGAAGCTTTCTCT.

The CDR3 sequence: CAWIQSSGSSYNEQFF. CDR3 nucleotides: TGTGCCTGGATCCAGTCGTCCGGGAGCTCCTACAATGAGCAGTTCTTC. The chain uses TRBV30 and TRBJ2-1, with D possibly being TRBD2 (6 bases). CDR1 is GTSNPN and CDR2 is SVGIG in the germline V gene (reference sequence). V lost 4 bases and J lost 0, with 16 bases in between. The CDR3 has 16 residues.

This clone has just one count. The CDR3 coding sequence is TGCAGCGTTGTTATTTCCGGTGAGCAGTTCTTC. Amino acids: CSVVISGEQFF. The rearrangement joins TRBV29-1 to TRBJ2-1; no definite D call. The CDR3 is 11 amino acids. Germline lookup yields CDR1 SQVTM and CDR2 ANQGSEA. Between the trimmed V and J ends, which lost 4 bases and 9 bases, there was a span of 10 bases.

The chain joins TRBV29-1 to TRBJ2-1, with 10 nucleotides matching TRBD2. The CDR3 extends over 14 amino acids. Germline trimming cut 4 bases from V and 6 bases from J; bases unmatched to any gene: 6. CDR1 and CDR2 (germline): SQVTM, ANQGSEA. CDR3 protein: CSVVVAGGGNEQFF. In DNA form, the CDR3 reads TGCAGCGTTGTTGTAGCGGGAGGTGGCAATGAGCAGTTCTTC.

In DNA form, the CDR3 reads TGTGCCAGCAGCGCCTACAGGGGACCTCAGCCCTATGGCTACACCTTC. Translating gives CASSAYRGPQPYGYTF. V usage is TRBV7-6 and J usage is TRBJ1-2, with TRBD1 identical over 7 bases. Germline CDR1 SGHVS, CDR2 FNYEAQ. J gave up 4 bases and V 5 bases, and 13 bases lay outside the gene matches. CDR3 length equals 16 residues.

A single count supports this clone. A junction boundary mismatches the germline segment, possibly from a read error. This specimen includes other DNA sequences encoding the same CDR3. This sequence joins TRBV27 and TRBJ1-2; D call uncertain. The CDR3 contains 13 residues. Per the germline V gene, CDR1 is MNHEY and CDR2 is SMNVEV (reference sequence). The CDR3 coding sequence is TGCGCCAGCAGTCTATCAGCTAACTATGGCTACACCTTC. It codes for CASSLSANYGYTF.

The rearrangement uses TRBV7-9 and TRBJ2-1; D perhaps matches TRBD2 (5 bases). V lost 6 bases and J lost 2, with 17 bases in between. The germline gives CDR1 SEHNR, CDR2 FQNEAQ (reference sequence). The CDR3 has 16 residues. CDR3: CASRHPVSGAYNEQFF. CDR3 bases: TGTGCCAGCAGACACCCCGTGAGCGGAGCCTACAATGAGCAGTTCTTC. The full variable domain, its missing parts supplied by reference TRBV7-9 and TRBJ2-1, is DTGVSQNPRHKITKRGQNVTFRCDPISEHNRLYWYRQTLGQGPEFLTYFQNEAQLEKSRLLSDRFSAERPKGSFSTLEIQRTEQGDSAMYLCASRHPVSGAYNEQFFGPGTRLTVL.

The J gene is TRBJ2-1, the V gene TRBV7-4; unclear D gene. Trimming took off 2 bases at V and 8 bases at J, with 19 bases between the two ends. The CDR3 runs to 16 residues. CDR1 and CDR2 (germline): SGHVT, SQSDAQ. The chain's CDR3 is CASSLQRRAVNDEQFF. The DNA of the CDR3 is TGTGCCAGCAGCTTACAGCGAAGGGCCGTCAACGATGAGCAGTTCTTC.

The genes are TRBV10-3 and TRBJ2-7; D perhaps matches TRBD2 (5 bases). Germline V gives CDR1 ENHRY, CDR2 SYGVKD. This CDR3 region has 14 residues. Deletions cut 8 bases from V and 1 base from J, with 15 bases between. The CDR3 nucleotides read TGTGCCATCGAAGCGGAACCCGATTCCTACGAGCAGTACTTC. It specifies CAIEAEPDSYEQYF.

The chain employs TRBV7-6 and TRBJ2-1; 11 bases are shared with TRBD2. V lost 1 base to trimming and J lost 5 bases; unmatched junction nucleotides: 1. This CDR3 comprises 15 residues. Germline CDR1 SGHVS, CDR2 FNYEAQ. The CDR3 DNA follows: TGTGCCAGCAGCTTAGGACTAGCGGGGAACAATGAGCAGTTCTTC. It is translated as CASSLGLAGNNEQFF. The whole variable domain, filled in from reference TRBV7-6 and TRBJ2-1, reads GAGVSQSPRYKVTKRGQDVALRCDPISGHVSLYWYRQALGQGPEFLTYFNYEAQQDKSGLPNDRFSAERPEGSISTLTIQRTEQRDSAMYRCASSLGLAGNNEQFFGPGTRLTVL.

This sequence joins TRBV27 and TRBJ2-1, with 8 bases lining up with TRBD2. There are 18 residues in the CDR3. V was pared by 5 bases and J by 2 bases, with 14 bases of the junction left unmatched. Germline CDR1 is MNHEY and CDR2 is SMNVEV (reference sequence). In DNA form, the CDR3 reads TGTGCCAGCAGTGACCAAGAGGGACTAGGCTTTCCCTACAATGAGCAGTTCTTC. Translation: CASSDQEGLGFPYNEQFF.

This chain uses TRBV7-9 with TRBJ2-5; maybe TRBD2 (5 bases). The germline V gene has CDR1 SEHNR and CDR2 FQNEAQ (reference sequence). The length of the CDR3 is 13 residues. Trimming removed 5 bases from V and 5 bases from J, with 12 bases in between. CDR3 in DNA: TGTGCCAGCAGCCAACCCGAGCGGGAGACCCAGTACTTC. It specifies CASSQPERETQYF.

This clone was observed a few times. The V gene is TRBV13, the J gene TRBJ2-7; a weak D match, TRBD1 (6 bases). V was trimmed by 6 bases and J by 4 bases, leaving 7 bases between them. The CDR3 totals 11 residues. Germline CDR1 reads PRHDT; CDR2 reads FYEKMQ (reference sequence). For the CDR3, the DNA is TGTGCCAGCAGTCAGGGGTACGAGCAGTACTTC. Translated: CASSQGYEQYF. The full variable domain, its missing parts supplied by reference TRBV13 and TRBJ2-7, is AAGVIQSPRHLIKEKRETATLKCYPIPRHDTVYWYQQGPGQDPQFLISFYEKMQSDKGSIPDRFSAQQFSDYHSELNMSSLELGDSALYFCASSQGYEQYFGPGTRLTVT.

The J gene is TRBJ2-7, the V gene TRBV6-5, with D unclear. Trimming stripped 5 bases from V and 0 bases from J, with 11 bases between. Germline V CDR1 and CDR2: MNHEY, SVGAGI. This CDR3 comprises 14 residues. DNA for the CDR3: TGTGCCAGCAGTCTCCGCGGATACTCCTACGAGCAGTACTTC. As protein: CASSLRGYSYEQYF.

The chain carries TRBV12-5 and TRBJ2-1; D may be TRBD1 (5 bases). The germline V and J ends were trimmed by 3 bases and 6 bases, with 9 bases remaining between them. The CDR3 covers 13 residues. CDR1 and CDR2 (germline): LGHNT, FRNRAP. The CDR3 loop reads CASGLRQSNEQFF. The DNA of the CDR3 is TGTGCTAGTGGTTTAAGACAGTCCAATGAGCAGTTCTTC.

The chain couples TRBV28 to TRBJ2-7; 9 bases line up with TRBD1. V shed 2 bases, J shed 3 bases, and the junction held 8 bases outside the gene matches. Germline V gene sequence: CDR1 MDHEN, CDR2 SYDVKM. The CDR3 spans 16 residues. This CDR3 reads CASSLGPPGQGYEQYF. The CDR3, as DNA: TGTGCCAGCAGTTTAGGCCCCCCGGGACAGGGCTACGAGCAGTACTTC.

This chain connects TRBV27 to TRBJ2-7; tentative D call: TRBD1 (6 bases). Deletions cut 0 bases from V and 2 bases from J, with 11 bases between. The germline V gene has CDR1 MNHEY and CDR2 SMNVEV (reference sequence). The CDR3 is 15 residues long. The CDR3 DNA reads as TGTGCCAGCAGTTTATCCAGGACAGCAGCCTACGAGCAGTACTTC. Translated, it gives CASSLSRTAAYEQYF.

A single count supports this clone. This sequence joins TRBV25-1 and TRBJ2-5; D is perhaps TRBD1 (5 bases). The V end lost 5 bases, the J end lost 5 bases, and 12 bases lay between the germline ends. Germline CDR1 and CDR2: MGHDK and SYGVNS. The CDR3 spans 13 residues. The CDR3 is CASSSQAEETQYF. CDR3 bases: TGTGCCAGCAGTTCACAGGCGGAGGAGACCCAGTACTTC. Using reference TRBV25-1 and TRBJ2-5 for the parts outside the CDR3, the full variable domain is EADIYQTPRYLVIGTGKKITLECSQTMGHDKMYWYQQDPGMELHLIHYSYGVNSTEKGDLSSESTVSRIRTEHFPLTLESARPSHTSQYLCASSSQAEETQYFGPGTRLLVL.

The V call is TRBV7-3, the J call TRBJ2-2; tentatively, D is TRBD2 (6 bases). This CDR3 has 15 amino acids. The V gene's germline CDR1 is SGHTA and CDR2 FQGTGA. Between the trimmed V and J ends, which lost 2 bases and 0 bases, there was a span of 7 bases. The CDR3 nucleotides read TGTGCCAGCAGCTTAGCGGGATCGAACACCGGGGAGCTGTTTTTT. It yields the protein CASSLAGSNTGELFF.

The J gene is TRBJ2-2, the V gene TRBV9; D is possibly TRBD2 (5 bases). Per the germline V gene, CDR1 is SGDLS and CDR2 is YYNGEE. This CDR3 is 13 amino acids long. The V and J ends lost 5 bases and 5 bases respectively, with 10 bases between them. CDR3 DNA: TGTGCCAGCAGAGCCTCGGGAACCGGGGAGCTGTTTTTT. Residues: CASRASGTGELFF.

The gene calls are TRBV27 and TRBJ1-1; tentative D call: TRBD1 (6 bases). The ends were cut back, 5 bases at V and 7 bases at J, with 11 bases in the middle. The CDR3 contains 12 residues. CDR1 MNHEY and CDR2 SMNVEV come from the germline V gene (reference sequence). The CDR3 reads CASSRGGGEAFF. The CDR3 DNA reads as TGTGCCAGCAGTCGGGGGGGCGGTGAAGCTTTCTTT.

The chain employs TRBV7-9 and TRBJ2-2; possibly TRBD2 for D (5 bases). CDR1 and CDR2 from the germline V gene are SEHNR and FQNEAQ (reference sequence). Trimming shortened V by 8 bases and J by 3 bases, and 13 bases separated the two germline ends. CDR3 length: 14 residues. Here the CDR3 DNA reads TGTGCCAGCTGGAGGAGTCCGCACACCGGGGAGCTGTTTTTT. It is translated as CASWRSPHTGELFF. Full variable domain (rest looked up from reference TRBV7-9 and TRBJ2-2): DTGVSQNPRHKITKRGQNVTFRCDPISEHNRLYWYRQTLGQGPEFLTYFQNEAQLEKSRLLSDRFSAERPKGSFSTLEIQRTEQGDSAMYLCASWRSPHTGELFFGEGSRLTVL.

The V and J genes are TRBV2 and TRBJ1-6; D is ambiguous. CDR3 length equals 18 residues. With 0 bases removed from V and 0 bases from J, the gap between germline ends came to 12 bases. Germline CDR1 is SNHLY and CDR2 is FYNNEI. CDR3 in amino acids: CASSEALLLRSYNSPLHF. The CDR3 region has the DNA TGTGCCAGCAGTGAAGCGCTGTTGTTGCGCTCCTATAATTCACCCCTCCACTTT.

The chain links TRBV5-1 to TRBJ2-1; 8 bases align to TRBD1. V lost 4 bases to trimming and J lost 3 bases; unmatched junction nucleotides: 6. The CDR3 is 15 amino acids. Germline V gives CDR1 SGHRS, CDR2 YFSETQ. CDR3 nucleotide sequence: TGCGCCAGCAGCGAGAGGACAGGGTACTACAATGAGCAGTTCTTC. The encoded protein is CASSERTGYYNEQFF.

The chain carries TRBV2 and TRBJ2-1; D is uncertain. V was clipped by 8 bases and J by 5 bases, with 19 bases between them. Germline-derived CDR1 and CDR2 are SNHLY and FYNNEI. CDR3 size: 15 residues. The CDR3 nucleotides are TGTGCCAGCGAACAAAGTGTCTATGCCAACAATGAGCAGTTCTTC. Protein product: CASEQSVYANNEQFF.